This TCR beta chain emerged from a study of cytomegalovirus exposure and HLA in healthy donors (dated by TCRdb to 2015 to 2018). Study-wide context: In an earlier analysis of under 600 of the donors, 276 Gb of sequence data and just under 120 million unique TCR beta sequences from 150 million to 200 million T cells were reported. Approximately 300 gigabases of sequencing data and approximately 91 million unique TCR sequences made up an early release that covered 640 HLA-typed donors. Of the 398 genotyped donors, 81% fell in the genetic ancestry cluster associated with self-reported Caucasian donors. The study aimed to test whether signatures of past pathogen exposure could be identified by cataloging public T cell receptors. Using immunosequencing, the study profiled T cell repertoires from 640 or so subjects and related those repertoires to cytomegalovirus serostatus. Along with the roughly 710-subject first cohort, a separate validation cohort of over a hundred different subjects was used. To predict cytomegalovirus infection status, the study combined high-throughput TCR immunosequencing, statistical association of individual TCRs with disease status, and machine learning. In a later analysis, previously published TCR beta repertoires from several hundred donors were re-analyzed and high-resolution HLA genotyping was added so that TCR occurrence patterns could be studied. Rather than drawing on any new phenotypic data, the later analysis identified candidate immune exposures from TCR beta sequences and the way those sequences occurred across donors. An earlier analysis of several hundred of the donors applied high-throughput TCR beta sequencing to assess whether each TCR beta V gene segment acted as functional or pseudogenic. Donor age, sex, ethnicity and CMV serostatus were compiled alongside the repertoire data. A later genetic analysis used genome-wide SNP genotypes for about three fifths of the 666 donors, treating that subset as a discovery cohort. Every repertoire in the discovery cohort had been generated on one and the same sequencing platform. HLA typing included class I and class II loci at four-digit resolution. The number of typed donors differed by locus: 629-630 for A, B, C, DRB1 and DQB1; approximately 520 for DQA1; some 590 for DPA1; and around 490 for DPB1. Because of strong linkage in the cohort, 4 to 6 DR-DQ haplotypes were treated as single units for association and clustering. On average, about 240,000 unique TCR beta nucleotide sequences were sequenced per donor among roughly 430 genotyped donors of the cohort, with around 19% of those sequences being non-productive. What the research found in general, with its limitations: Because counts were too low, seventeen rarely observed V segments, including chromosome 9 orphons, were excluded from the earlier analysis of some 590 of the donors. In an earlier analysis of around 500 of the donors, most TCR beta V segments appeared in productive rearrangements about 87% or about 30% of the time, broadly matching IMGT annotations. Strong co-occurrence of HLA alleles, especially DR and DQ, made assigning TCR associations to individual alleles difficult. Three of the identified cytomegalovirus-associated TCR beta chains were confirmed in vitro to be specific for cytomegalovirus antigens. In a later analysis, most CMV-associated TCR beta chains were found to appear HLA-restricted, with HLA associations seemingly driven largely by CMV exposure. The study listed 164 TCR beta chains as associated with cytomegalovirus. Because HLA typing was unavailable for some donors at each locus, only the typed subset was used in association tests. An association between a missense DCLRE1C variant and V-gene and J-gene trimming of TCR beta chains was found in a later genetic analysis and replicated in an independent cohort. Immune exposure information for the cohort was limited to CMV serostatus. The presence/absence analyses assumed that sequencing depth was roughly uniform across donors, and that assumption may not be true. Linkage disequilibrium might explain the correlated functional status among segregating V segments, but an unknown experimental factor could not be ruled out. A further reported finding was that TCR beta sequences accurately predicted the HLA-A and HLA-B alleles for most subjects in the first cohort. In a later analysis, HLA-associated TCR beta chains showed more clonal expansion and lower generation probabilities than non-associated chains that were equally common. Cytomegalovirus status was reported to be diagnosed by the classifier with high specificity and sensitivity in both the original and validation cohorts. In this cohort, only TCR beta chains were sequenced, and detectable features were limited by the absence of alpha or paired-chain data. A group of highly shared sequence variants was considered likely to be a technical artifact of the sequencing pipeline. The 87-base-pair reads could not distinguish some IMGT-functional V segments, including TRBV6-2 and TRBV6-3, so those segments were excluded. It was suggested by the authors that the approach could potentially be generalized to other disease states and immunological phenotypes. According to a later genetic analysis, donors in an Asian-associated ancestry cluster had fewer N-insertions in productive TCRs than the approximately 670-donor mean. At a false discovery rate of 0.05, a later analysis linked around 17,000 TCR beta sequences to specific HLA alleles. In a later analysis, several top co-occurrence clusters were reported to appear linked to parvovirus B19, influenza, CMV and Epstein-Barr virus. In a later analysis, the rate of TCR association differed among HLA loci, with DRB1 alleles having the most associated TCRs and HLA-C alleles having the fewest. Most TCR sequences were seen in very few donors, while some public TCRs were found in many individuals.

This clone was observed a handful of times. The clone's antigen remains unknown. The record has no base qualities; no much larger clone is one base away. Looking up the germline V gene (reference sequence) yields CDR1 SGHNT and CDR2 YYREEE. V is cut by 4 bases and J by 0 bases, and the space between the germline ends is 5 bases. Reading from cysteine to phenylalanine, the CDR3 counts 13 amino acids. Here the CDR3 DNA is all that survives: 39 bases in frame from base 1. The cohort comprised hundreds of healthy bone marrow donors. At the time of sampling, every cohort member was nominally healthy, though immune exposures that went unrecorded were likely present. The donor tested CMV seronegative, placing the donor among the roughly 350 seronegative members of the cohort. Every donor gave a peripheral blood sample, and the peripheral blood mononuclear cells from that sample were used for TCR beta sequencing. The Qiagen DNeasy Blood Extraction Kit was used to extract genomic DNA from the blood cell samples.

Library prep was done by the immunoSEQ multiplex PCR assay. A mixture of 60 forward primers for TCR Vbeta segments and 13 reverse primers for TCR Jbeta segments was used in the multiplex PCR. A multiplex PCR assay on genomic DNA amplified the CDR3 region of rearranged TCR beta genes. Amplified TCR beta libraries were sequenced as 87-base-pair reads on the Illumina HiSeq System. The study's own analysis went as follows. A later analysis tallied roughly 80 million unique TCR beta chains across the 650 to 750 repertoires, and around 9.9 million of those chains were shared by two or more donors. Raw reads were error-corrected and collapsed into unique sequences by a nearest-neighbor algorithm in which closely related sequences were merged to remove PCR and sequencing errors. To assign V, D and J gene segments, CDR3 sequences were aligned to IMGT reference sequences. For a sequence to be retained, a match of at least six nucleotides to both a V gene segment and a J gene segment was required. Rearrangements were classified as productive when the CDR3 lacked stop codons and remained in frame with V and J, and all other rearrangements were classified as non-productive. Following IMGT convention, CDR3 was defined as the stretch from the second conserved V-encoded cysteine up to the conserved J-encoded phenylalanine. In an earlier analysis of approximately 500 of the donors, sequences lacking an unambiguous match to a single V gene segment were excluded. In an earlier analysis of about 590 of the donors, a V segment was called functional when productive rearrangements were above 56.7%, and segregating when the standard deviation between donors exceeded 5%. A statistical classification framework was built for diagnosing cytomegalovirus status from the catalog of TCR beta chain sequences. V and J gene assignment, in a later analysis, came from comparing TCR nucleotide sequences with IMGT/GENE-DB human TR gene sequences. In a later analysis, CDR3 sequences and most-parsimonious VDJ recombination scenarios were assigned using the TCRdist pipeline. In a later analysis, each TCR beta chain was defined by its CDR3 amino acid sequence together with its V-gene family, and reads without a unique V-gene family were excluded. To address suspected cross-contamination and a sequencing artifact, a later analysis removed a few hundred highly shared, low-generation-probability nucleotide sequences. A later analysis calculated a clonal expansion index for each public chain from normalized within-repertoire ranks of inferred template counts. Generation probabilities in a later analysis came from a VDJ recombination model fitted to out-of-frame rearrangements, and those results were checked against IGoR. In a later analysis, hypergeometric tests were used to score TCR-TCR, TCR-HLA and TCR-CMV co-occurrence, with a repertoire-size bias correction applied to TCR pairs. In a later analysis, false discovery rates were estimated by permuting HLA or CMV assignments 20 times. In a later analysis, co-occurring TCRs were grouped using DBSCAN, with TCRdist sequence similarity added in when clustering inside HLA-allele-positive subsets. Repertoires with fewer than 30,000 or more than 120,000 public chains, plus five repertoires with anomalous nucleotide sharing, were excluded from co-occurrence clustering. Here the immuneACCESS table is served through TCRdb, limited to in-frame sequences with V and J called. Missing clones are a known gap in these copies; in checked studies unresolved V genes cover under half, and the rest lacks a known reason. D and trimming come from the DNA, and the V and J calls and clone size come from that table. The sample table contains some 140,000 clones; only one count was recorded for 60% to 80% of them. The ten largest make up 0.8% to 0.95% of the sample.

The chain is made from TRBV5-4 and TRBJ2-4, with the D segment identity uncertain. This clonotype was sampled from a woman aged 55-69 years in good health and CMV-seronegative. Sequenced: PBMCs. The CDR3 corresponds to CASSPVAKNIQYF. In nucleotides, the sequence is TGTGCCAGCAGCCCCGTAGCCAAAAACATTCAGTACTTC. With the portions outside the CDR3 filled from the reference TRBV5-4 and TRBJ2-4 genes, the complete variable region becomes ETGVTQSPTHLIKTRGQQVTLRCSSQSGHNTVSWYQQALGQGPQFIFQYYREEENGRGNFPPRFSGLQFPNYSSELNVNALELDDSALYLCASSPVAKNIQYFGAGTRLSVL.